This is a list of T cell receptor beta chains from one sample in a study of blood T cell repertoires in COVID-19. Profiled with immunoSEQ multiplex PCR; TCRdb holds only in-frame clones, not every one. The sample yields 250,000 or so clones, 88% seen once. Sequencing used PBMCs or T cells enriched from blood (not recorded which). Receptors originate from a woman aged 40 to 49 who had been exposed to COVID-19. CDR3s include the opening cysteine and the closing phenylalanine or tryptophan. The D gene is left open where the match is weak. Not every row has a clone size; where given, it reads once, few, many or a size class.

CDR3aa: CASSQTTGTGAPTLYNEQFF
CDR3nt: TGTGCCAGCTCACAGACGACCGGGACAGGGGCCCCGACCTTATACAATGAGCAGTTCTTC
j_gene: TRBJ2-1
abundance: NA
d_gene: TRBD1
v_gene: TRBV18

CDR3aa: CASRGAYNEQFF
CDR3nt: TGTGCCAGCCGAGGAGCCTACAATGAGCAGTTCTTC
j_gene: TRBJ2-1
abundance: NA
d_gene: NA
v_gene: TRBV7-6

CDR3aa: CASSSQGNTIYF
CDR3nt: TGTGCCAGCAGTTCACAGGGAAACACCATATATTTT
j_gene: TRBJ1-3
abundance: few
d_gene: NA
v_gene: TRBV6-6

CDR3aa: CASSLYQAGVADTQYF
CDR3nt: TGTGCCAGCAGCCTCTACCAGGCAGGGGTTGCAGATACGCAGTATTTT
j_gene: TRBJ2-3
abundance: NA
d_gene: NA
v_gene: TRBV3-1/TRBV3-2

CDR3aa: CAISGNRGDSNSPLHF
CDR3nt: TGTGCCATCAGTGGAAATAGGGGTGATTCGAATTCACCCCTCCACTTT
j_gene: TRBJ1-6
abundance: NA
d_gene: NA
v_gene: TRBV10-3

CDR3aa: CASRLRLAGDEQFF
CDR3nt: TGTGCCAGTAGGCTCCGACTAGCGGGGGATGAGCAGTTCTTC
j_gene: TRBJ2-1
abundance: NA
d_gene: TRBD2
v_gene: TRBV19

CDR3aa: CASSSTGFGYTF
CDR3nt: TGTGCCAGCAGTTCAACAGGATTTGGCTACACCTTC
j_gene: TRBJ1-2
abundance: NA
d_gene: NA
v_gene: TRBV12-3/TRBV12-4

CDR3aa: CASSQFRDQETQYF
CDR3nt: TGTGCCAGCAGCCAATTCAGGGACCAAGAGACCCAGTACTTC
j_gene: TRBJ2-5
abundance: NA
d_gene: NA
v_gene: TRBV3-1/TRBV3-2

CDR3aa: CASSLPGSDEQFF
CDR3nt: TGTGCCAGCAGTTTACCGGGGAGTGATGAGCAGTTCTTC
j_gene: TRBJ2-1
abundance: NA
d_gene: NA
v_gene: TRBV27

CDR3aa: CASSYPGTGKGRAQYF
CDR3nt: TGTGCCAGCAGTTACCCTGGGACAGGGAAGGGGAGGGCCCAGTACTTC
j_gene: TRBJ2-5
abundance: NA
d_gene: TRBD1
v_gene: TRBV28

CDR3aa: CATSKGTLWELFF
CDR3nt: TGTGCCACCAGCAAAGGGACTCTATGGGAGCTGTTTTTT
j_gene: TRBJ2-2
abundance: once
d_gene: NA
v_gene: TRBV15

CDR3aa: CASSLKYASGAYNEQFF
CDR3nt: TGTGCCAGCAGCTTAAAGTATGCTAGCGGGGCCTACAATGAGCAGTTCTTC
j_gene: TRBJ2-1
abundance: NA
d_gene: TRBD2
v_gene: TRBV7-9

CDR3aa: CASSPGHLQPQHF
CDR3nt: TGTGCCAGCAGCCCGGGACACCTCCAGCCCCAGCATTTT
j_gene: TRBJ1-5
abundance: NA
d_gene: NA
v_gene: TRBV14

CDR3aa: CATSDQDRAQETQYF
CDR3nt: TGTGCCACCAGTGACCAGGACAGGGCCCAAGAGACCCAGTACTTC
j_gene: TRBJ2-5
abundance: NA
d_gene: TRBD1
v_gene: TRBV24-1

CDR3aa: CASSSRQKLFTEAFF
CDR3nt: TGTGCCAGCAGCTCCAGACAGAAGCTCTTCACTGAAGCTTTCTTT
j_gene: TRBJ1-1
abundance: NA
d_gene: NA
v_gene: TRBV5-4

CDR3aa: CASSEFGGAGGNTIYF
CDR3nt: TGTGCCAGCAGTGAATTTGGGGGGGCAGGTGGAAACACCATATATTTT
j_gene: TRBJ1-3
abundance: once
d_gene: NA
v_gene: TRBV25-1

CDR3aa: CASRGPGQGSQGYTF
CDR3nt: TGTGCCAGCAGGGGGCCGGGACAGGGGAGCCAGGGCTACACCTTC
j_gene: TRBJ1-2
abundance: NA
d_gene: TRBD1
v_gene: TRBV28

CDR3aa: CASSHYVFGTDYTDTQYF
CDR3nt: TGTGCCAGCAGTCACTACGTTTTCGGGACAGATTACACAGATACGCAGTATTTT
j_gene: TRBJ2-3
abundance: NA
d_gene: TRBD1
v_gene: TRBV27

CDR3aa: CASAPSQTGGKLFF
CDR3nt: TGTGCCAGCGCCCCATCGCAGACAGGAGGAAAACTGTTTTTT
j_gene: TRBJ1-4
abundance: NA
d_gene: NA
v_gene: TRBV28

CDR3aa: CSVESGLEAFF
CDR3nt: TGCAGCGTTGAATCAGGGCTTGAAGCTTTCTTT
j_gene: TRBJ1-1
abundance: once
d_gene: NA
v_gene: TRBV29-1

CDR3aa: CASSTPGQTYF
CDR3nt: TGTGCCAGCAGCACCCCGGGACAGACGTACTTC
j_gene: TRBJ2-7
abundance: NA
d_gene: TRBD1
v_gene: TRBV6-5

CDR3aa: CASTQDRGQPQHF
CDR3nt: TGTGCCAGCACCCAAGACAGGGGGCAGCCCCAGCATTTT
j_gene: TRBJ1-5
abundance: NA
d_gene: TRBD1
v_gene: TRBV12-3/TRBV12-4

CDR3aa: CASSPYRAGLSTEAFF
CDR3nt: TGTGCCAGCAGCCCATACAGGGCCGGGTTGAGCACTGAAGCTTTCTTT
j_gene: TRBJ1-1
abundance: few
d_gene: NA
v_gene: TRBV5-4

CDR3aa: CASSSSNTGELFF
CDR3nt: TGTGCCAGCAGTTCGTCGAACACCGGGGAGCTGTTTTTT
j_gene: TRBJ2-2
abundance: NA
d_gene: NA
v_gene: TRBV12-3/TRBV12-4

CDR3aa: CASSQEWTRVAGELFF
CDR3nt: TGTGCCAGCAGCCAAGAATGGACTAGGGTGGCCGGGGAGCTGTTTTTT
j_gene: TRBJ2-2
abundance: NA
d_gene: TRBD2
v_gene: TRBV4-2

CDR3aa: CASSLPLAGGYEQFF
CDR3nt: TGTGCCAGCAGCTTACCGCTAGCGGGGGGCTATGAGCAGTTCTTC
j_gene: TRBJ2-1
abundance: NA
d_gene: TRBD2
v_gene: TRBV7-2

CDR3aa: CASSLRGQPPYNEQFF
CDR3nt: TGTGCCAGCAGCTTAAGGGGACAGCCGCCCTACAATGAGCAGTTCTTC
j_gene: TRBJ2-1
abundance: NA
d_gene: TRBD1
v_gene: TRBV7-3

CDR3aa: CASSGRVNYGYTF
CDR3nt: TGCGCCAGCAGCGGCAGGGTTAACTATGGCTACACCTTC
j_gene: TRBJ1-2
abundance: once
d_gene: NA
v_gene: TRBV5-1

CDR3aa: CASGGLYNEQFF
CDR3nt: TGTGCCAGTGGGGGCCTCTACAATGAGCAGTTCTTC
j_gene: TRBJ2-1
abundance: NA
d_gene: NA
v_gene: TRBV28

CDR3aa: CASNPPGGGSEKLFF
CDR3nt: TGTGCCAGCAATCCACCGGGGGGCGGTAGTGAAAAACTGTTTTTT
j_gene: TRBJ1-4
abundance: once
d_gene: NA
v_gene: TRBV28

CDR3aa: CASSVEGGYQPQHF
CDR3nt: TGTGCCAGCAGCGTAGAAGGGGGCTATCAGCCCCAGCATTTT
j_gene: TRBJ1-5
abundance: few
d_gene: TRBD1
v_gene: TRBV9